This T cell receptor beta chain was documented in a study of blood T cells in healthy people across ages. PCR was performed a second time for about 6 to 12 cycles using a sample-barcoded 5' primer and a J-beta primer mix. From the 5' RACE reads, TCRdb called clonotypes with MiXCR, one entry per CDR3 protein. The data contain hundreds of thousands of distinct CDR3 sequences, 25% to 30% of them singletons. The CDR3 is made up of 15 amino acids. V shed 0 bases and J shed 3 bases, with 13 bases lying between them. Per germline, CDR1 SGDLS and CDR2 YYNGEE. This clonotype was detected only a few times. This clonotype was sampled from a woman in her 70s in good health. The chain carries TRBV9 and TRBJ2-7; D might be TRBD1 or TRBD2, each matching 5 bases. The specimen sequenced was blood. The CDR3 nucleotides read TGTGCCAGCAGCGTAGAAGGGACGGAATACTACGAGCAGTACTTC. It specifies CASSVEGTEYYEQYF. Based on the CDR3 plus reference TRBV9 and TRBJ2-7, the full variable domain is DSGVTQTPKHLITATGQRVTLRCSPRSGDLSVYWYQQSLDQGLQFLIQYYNGEERAKGNILERFSAQQFPDLHSELNLSSLELGDSALYFCASSVEGTEYYEQYFGPGTRLTVT.